This passage covers 14 T cell receptor beta chains from one sample sequenced in a study of circulating tumor DNA in untreated peripheral T-cell lymphoma. Sequencing used immunoSEQ multiplex PCR; TCRdb keeps in-frame clones, though not all of them. There are about 5,000 clones in the sample; around 72% occur only once, and around 47% lies in the top ten. Sequenced: tumor tissue. Every receptor here comes from a human donor with peripheral T-cell lymphoma.

The rearrangement links TRBV6-8 to TRBJ2-3; 10 bases are shared with TRBD1. Germline V lookup: CDR1 MNHGY, CDR2 SAAAGT. Trimming removed 10 bases from V and 0 bases from J; junction bases left unmatched: 7. The CDR3 extends over 15 amino acids. The CDR3 protein is CAISKTGGSTDTQYF. CDR3 in DNA: TGTGCCATTTCTAAGACAGGGGGCAGCACAGATACGCAGTATTTT.

This clone was counted between two and nine times. This chain connects TRBV28 to TRBJ2-3, with 7 bases matching TRBD1. The V gene's germline CDR1 is MDHEN and CDR2 SYDVKM. The V and J ends lost 4 bases and 2 bases, in that order; junction bases with no gene match: 6. The CDR3 is 15 amino acids. For the CDR3, the DNA is TGTGCCAGCAGTTCAGGGGGATATGCCACAGATACGCAGTATTTT. This gives the protein CASSSGGYATDTQYF.

This sequence joins TRBV19 and TRBJ1-2; 8 bases align to TRBD1. The germline CDR1 and CDR2 sequences are LNHDA and SQIVND (reference sequence). This CDR3 is 14 amino acids long. Trimming removed 8 bases from V and 3 bases from J; junction bases left unmatched: 8. CDR3 coding DNA: TGTGCCAGTGGTGACAGGGGCGCACACTATGGCTACACCTTC. It yields the protein CASGDRGAHYGYTF. Full variable domain (rest looked up from reference TRBV19 and TRBJ1-2): DGGITQSPKYLFRKEGQNVTLSCEQNLNHDAMYWYRQDPGQGLRLIYYSQIVNDFQKGDIAEGYSVSREKKESFPLTVTSAQKNPTAFYLCASGDRGAHYGYTFGSGTRLTVV.

V is TRBV19 and J is TRBJ2-7, with 12 nucleotides matching TRBD1. Germline V CDR1 and CDR2: LNHDA, SQIVND (reference sequence). With 5 bases clipped from V and 9 bases from J, the junction kept 5 bases outside the gene matches. The CDR3 has 13 amino acids. The CDR3 spells CASSPGTGGGQYF. The CDR3 nucleotides are TGTGCCAGTAGTCCCGGGACAGGGGGCGGGCAGTACTTC. Looking up the rest from reference TRBV19 and TRBJ2-7 gives the full variable domain: DGGITQSPKYLFRKEGQNVTLSCEQNLNHDAMYWYRQDPGQGLRLIYYSQIVNDFQKGDIAEGYSVSREKKESFPLTVTSAQKNPTAFYLCASSPGTGGGQYFGPGTRLTVT.

V is TRBV18 and J is TRBJ2-3; 8 nucleotides agree with TRBD2. The CDR3 length is 15 residues. Trimming cost V 4 bases and J 2 bases; bases outside gene matches: 5. Germline V gene lookup returns CDR1 KGHSH and CDR2 LQKENI. CDR3 residues: CASSRSGMFTDTQYF. In DNA form, the CDR3 reads TGTGCCAGCTCACGTAGCGGGATGTTCACAGATACGCAGTATTTT.

In the case of this clone: A junction end diverges from the germline sequence, so it may reflect a read error. For the CDR3, the DNA is TGTGCCAGCACCGGGACAGGGGGATATCAGTCCCAGCATTTT. As protein: CASTGTGGYQSQHF. This chain links TRBV2 with TRBJ1-5; 11 bases are a match to TRBD1. Looked up from germline, CDR1 is SNHLY and CDR2 is FYNNEI. The CDR3 has 14 amino acids.

The chain has TRBV28 and TRBJ2-1; TRBD2 matches 8 bases. V shed 5 bases and J 4 bases; nucleotides not matched to a gene: 10. This CDR3 has 16 residues. Germline assignment: CDR1 MDHEN and CDR2 SYDVKM. The CDR3 region is CASSTLSGTAYNEQFF. The CDR3 DNA follows: TGTGCCAGCAGTACCCTTAGCGGGACGGCGTACAATGAGCAGTTCTTC.

The chain carries TRBV23-1 and TRBJ1-2; D gene unclear. Being an ORF, TRBV23-1 has a function that is uncertain. The CDR3 has 17 amino acids. V was cut by 6 bases and J by 1 base, with 21 bases left in between. CDR3 sequence (DNA): TGCGCCAGCAGCCAAGACTTTACCGGATTTAGTAACTATGGCTACACCTTC. Translated, it gives CASSQDFTGFSNYGYTF.

This clone was seen only a few times. The rearrangement links TRBV18 to TRBJ1-2; D is ambiguous. This CDR3 has 15 residues. CDR1 is KGHSH and CDR2 is LQKENI in the germline V gene. Trimming stripped 2 bases from V and 2 bases from J, with 12 bases between. The CDR3 region is CASSPASERNYGYTF. The DNA for the CDR3 is TGTGCCAGCTCACCAGCCTCGGAGCGAAACTATGGCTACACCTTC.

V and J are TRBV6-7 and TRBJ2-3; D is possibly TRBD1 (6 bases). TRBV6-7 is known as an ORF, though its function is uncertain. The CDR3 runs 14 residues. The V end lost 9 bases, the J end lost 0 bases, and 13 bases lay between the germline ends. DNA of the CDR3: TGTGCCAGTTTTGACAGGTCCAGCACAGATACGCAGTATTTT. Its translation is CASFDRSSTDTQYF.

This clone has a handful of counts. The V and J genes are TRBV28 and TRBJ2-5; TRBD2 matches 7 bases. V trimming: 5 bases; J trimming: 4 bases; junction bases outside the gene matches: 10. CDR1 is MDHEN and CDR2 is SYDVKM in the germline V gene. The CDR3 is 15 amino acids. In nucleotides, the CDR3 is TGTGCCAGCAGTGGGCACGTCGGGGGGTCAGAGACCCAGTACTTC. Translation gives CASSGHVGGSETQYF.

This clone was counted only a few times. V usage is TRBV11-3 and J usage is TRBJ1-1; TRBD1 matches at 8 bases. Germline lookup yields CDR1 SGHNT and CDR2 YENEEA. The CDR3 totals 16 residues. The ends lost 3 bases at V and 9 bases at J; junction bases unmatched: 15. CDR3 in amino acids: CASSLWSKDRGGKAFF. CDR3 nucleotides: TGTGCCAGCAGCTTGTGGTCCAAAGACAGGGGAGGTAAAGCTTTCTTT.

The chain couples TRBV7-1 to TRBJ2-3; D unclear. TRBV7-1 is annotated as an ORF whose role is uncertain. V lost 8 bases and J lost 2, with 14 bases in between. CDR3 length: 14 residues. In nucleotides, the CDR3 is TGTGCCAGCTCTGGGGATAGATACACAGATACGCAGTATTTT. Protein: CASSGDRYTDTQYF.

Of note for this clone: At one of its ends the junction is not consistent with the germline gene, which may arise from a read error. The V call is TRBV15, the J call TRBJ2-3, with D unclear. There are 14 residues in the CDR3. The germline gives CDR1 LNHNV, CDR2 YYDKDF (reference sequence). CDR3 region: CATSRGGVGDTQYF. CDR3 DNA: TGTGCCACCAGTAGAGGCGGAGTGGGAGATACGCAGTATTTT.